The rows below give T cell receptor beta chains drawn from one sample of a study of shared clonotypes between healthy human individuals. Sequencing used immunoSEQ multiplex PCR; TCRdb keeps in-frame clones, though not all of them. The top ten hold 13% of the sample, which has approximately 500,000 clones, approximately 79% seen once. The sample comprised PBMCs. These receptor sequences come from a woman aged 40 to 55 in good health. Some clones in this sample may be carry-over from other donors' samples. CDR3s include the opening cysteine and the closing phenylalanine or tryptophan. The D gene is left open where the match is weak. Part of the rows lack a size; the others show once, few, many or a class for expanded clones.

CDR3 length	J gene	V gene	D gene	clone size	CDR3 DNA	CDR3 protein
14	TRBJ2-7	TRBV5-1	NA	NA	TGCGCCAGCAGATACGGGGATGCTTCCTACGAGCAGTACTTC	CASRYGDASYEQYF
15	TRBJ2-5	TRBV4-2	NA	NA	TGTGCCAGCAGCCAAGACGGGCAGGGGAGAGAGACCCAGTACTTC	CASSQDGQGRETQYF
14	TRBJ2-3	TRBV7-8	TRBD1	NA	TGTGCCAGCAGCCTCGACAGGGCGTCAGATACGCAGTATTTT	CASSLDRASDTQYF
16	TRBJ2-6	TRBV27	TRBD1	NA	TGTGCCAGCAGCTGGGCAGGGGGCGCCGGGGCCAACGTCCTGACTTTC	CASSWAGGAGANVLTF
13	TRBJ1-1	TRBV11-2	NA	NA	TGTGCCAGCAGCTTAGATTTGGGCGTGGGGGCTTTCTTT	CASSLDLGVGAFF
15	TRBJ2-1	TRBV11-3	TRBD2	NA	TGTGCCAGCAGCCCCGGACTAGCGGGAGTTGATGAGCAGTTCTTC	CASSPGLAGVDEQFF
15	TRBJ2-1	TRBV11-2	NA	NA	TGTGCCAGCAGCTTAGCGGGGAACCCTTACAATGAGCAGTTCTTC	CASSLAGNPYNEQFF
16	TRBJ1-2	TRBV4-1	NA	NA	TGCGCCAGCAGCCAGGCGGTTGTGGGGGGCACCTATGGCTACACCTTC	CASSQAVVGGTYGYTF
14	TRBJ1-5	TRBV19	NA	NA	TGTGCCAGTACACCCCCCGCTCGGAATCAGCCCCAGCATTTT	CASTPPARNQPQHF
13	TRBJ2-2	TRBV6-6	NA	NA	TGTGCCAGCAGTTACGGCGTAACCGGGGAGCTGTTTTTT	CASSYGVTGELFF
14	TRBJ2-5	TRBV18	NA	many	TGTGCCAGCTCACCCAGCGCGTACCAAGAGACCCAGTACTTC	CASSPSAYQETQYF
13	TRBJ2-3	TRBV11-2	NA	NA	TGTGCCAGCAGCTCCCCTCAGGCGGGTACGCAGTATTTT	CASSSPQAGTQYF
13	TRBJ2-5	TRBV29-1	TRBD2	NA	TGCAGCGTTGACGGGAGCGGGGGGGAGACCCAGTACTTC	CSVDGSGGETQYF
19	TRBJ2-1	TRBV5-1	TRBD2	once	TGCGCCAGCAGCTTGGGTATAGCGGGAGGACTACCCTCCTACAATGAGCAGTTCTTC	CASSLGIAGGLPSYNEQFF
14	TRBJ2-7	TRBV29-1	NA	once	TGCAGCGTTGTGATACGGTACGCCGGCTACGAGCAGTACTTC	CSVVIRYAGYEQYF
19	TRBJ2-1	TRBV5-4	TRBD2	NA	TGTGCCAGCAGCCGGAAGGGGACTAGCGGGAGGCAGAACTACAATGAGCAGTTCTTC	CASSRKGTSGRQNYNEQFF
14	TRBJ2-5	TRBV6-5	NA	NA	TGTGCCAGCAATCCCGTCGGGAGTCAAGAGACCCAGTACTTC	CASNPVGSQETQYF
13	TRBJ2-2	TRBV6-5	NA	NA	TGTGCCAGCAGGGCAGGGACCCACGGGGAGCTGTTTTTT	CASRAGTHGELFF
18	TRBJ2-3	TRBV7-6	NA	few	TGTGCCAGCAGCTTTTCCGAGGGCAGAGGCCTATCTTTTGATACGCAGTATTTT	CASSFSEGRGLSFDTQYF
11	TRBJ1-1	TRBV2	NA	NA	TGTGCCAGCAGTGGGGAGACTGAAGCTTTCTTT	CASSGETEAFF
14	TRBJ2-7	TRBV6-6	NA	NA	TGTGCCAGCAGTGACCGGTGGGGCAGCGACGAGCAGTACTTC	CASSDRWGSDEQYF
17	TRBJ1-1	TRBV5-1	NA	NA	TGCGCCAGCAGCTTGGGGGCTGGGAGTCTTCCGAACACTGAAGCTTTCTTT	CASSLGAGSLPNTEAFF